One TCR beta chain is described in this entry. This entry is derived from a study of shared clonotypes between healthy human individuals. V lost 0 bases to trimming and J lost 3 bases, with 12 bases between them. The V gene's germline CDR1 is SGHVS and CDR2 FNYEAQ. CDR3 length equals 15 residues. The authors' processing: Junction-only sequences without quality scores came from ImmunoSEQ, so filtering differed. Only in-frame clones appear in the TCRdb table, and some are missing; sequencing was by immunoSEQ multiplex PCR. D and trimming come from the DNA, and the V and J calls and clone size come from that table. The sample has some 450,000 clones, around 77% seen once; the top ten hold around 13%.

Sequenced input: PBMCs. The chain has TRBV7-6 and TRBJ2-7, with a possible D match to TRBD2 (6 bases). This TCR derives from a woman between 40 and 55 years old in good health. Some clones in this sample may be carry-over from other donors' samples. This chain's CDR3 is CASSLAPSVNYEQYF. The CDR3 DNA follows: TGTGCCAGCAGCTTAGCGCCTAGCGTAAACTACGAGCAGTACTTC.